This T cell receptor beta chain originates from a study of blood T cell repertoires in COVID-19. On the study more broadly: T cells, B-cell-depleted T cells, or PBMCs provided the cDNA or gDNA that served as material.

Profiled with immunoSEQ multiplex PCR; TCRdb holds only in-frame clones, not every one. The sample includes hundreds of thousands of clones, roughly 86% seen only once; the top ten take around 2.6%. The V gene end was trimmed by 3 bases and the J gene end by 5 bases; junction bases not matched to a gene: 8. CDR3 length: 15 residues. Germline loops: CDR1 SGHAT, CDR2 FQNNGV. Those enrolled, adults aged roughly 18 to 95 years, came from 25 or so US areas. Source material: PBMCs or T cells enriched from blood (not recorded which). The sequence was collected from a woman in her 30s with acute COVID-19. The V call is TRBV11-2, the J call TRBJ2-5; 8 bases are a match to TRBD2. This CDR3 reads CASSFGTRETETQYF. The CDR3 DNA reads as TGTGCCAGCAGCTTTGGGACTAGAGAAACGGAGACCCAGTACTTC.